The 20 T cell receptor beta chains given below trace back to one sample, sequenced in a study of beta chain features in type 1 diabetes. Expressed TCRB transcripts were sequenced because the entire RNA isolate underwent reverse transcription. Clones were sequenced by immunoSEQ multiplex PCR, and TCRdb holds only the in-frame ones, with some missing. The sample lists some 150,000 clones, 9.7% occurring once. The specimen was central memory CD4+ T cells from blood. The source is a woman in her 40s in good health.

This clone was seen repeatedly, ten times or more. This chain joins TRBV2 and TRBJ2-7; no firm D call. Germline CDR1 SNHLY, CDR2 FYNNEI. V was pared by 10 bases and J by 3 bases, with 10 bases between. The CDR3 totals 11 residues. The DNA of the CDR3 is TGTGCCATCACGGTCCTCTACGAGCAGTACTTC. This encodes CAITVLYEQYF.

The genes are TRBV25-1 and TRBJ2-5; the D gene is possibly TRBD2 (5 bases). The CDR3 runs to 15 residues. V shed 0 bases and J shed 5 bases, with 13 bases lying between them. CDR1 is MGHDK and CDR2 is SYGVNS in the germline V gene. CDR3 residues: CASSEYGPGWETQYF. The CDR3 DNA reads as TGTGCCAGCAGTGAATATGGGCCGGGGTGGGAGACCCAGTACTTC.

This clone has more than one count but fewer than ten. This chain links TRBV7-2 with TRBJ2-7; TRBD1 matches at 7 bases. V was clipped by 3 bases and J by 6 bases; unmatched bases: 5. This CDR3 has 13 residues. Germline lookup yields CDR1 SGHTA and CDR2 FQGNSA. CDR3 DNA: TGTGCCAGCAGCTTGACAGGGTCTGGCGAGCAGTACTTC. It encodes CASSLTGSGEQYF.

This clone has only a few counts. The chain couples TRBV21-1 to TRBJ2-2; the table's D call of TRBD2 was not tested on the DNA. TRBV21-1 is an annotated pseudogene. This CDR3 region has 14 residues. In nucleotides, the CDR3 is TGTGCCAGCACAACGGGACTCCCCTGTAGGGAGCTGTTTTTT. Its protein is CASTTGLPCRELFF.

This clone was seen more than once but under ten times. The V gene is TRBV27, the J gene TRBJ2-7, with D possibly matching TRBD2 (7 bases). Germline CDR1 MNHEY, CDR2 SMNVEV (reference sequence). This CDR3 is 17 amino acids long. V lost 2 bases to trimming and J lost 7 bases, with 24 bases between them. Here the CDR3 DNA reads TGTGCCAGCAGTTTAGAGGGGGGGAGGGCCCCGCGGCGGGAGCAGTACTTC. Translating it yields CASSLEGGRAPRREQYF.

Only a few counts were recorded for this clone. The chain joins TRBV2 to TRBJ1-2; D not certain. The CDR3 totals 13 residues. The V gene lost 8 bases and the J gene lost 4 bases, with 14 bases spanning the gap. In germline, CDR1 is SNHLY, CDR2 FYNNEI. The CDR3, as DNA: TGTGCCAGCCGGAGGGAAGGATCCTATGGCTACACCTTC. Translation gives CASRREGSYGYTF.

The V and J genes are TRBV7-2 and TRBJ2-1; TRBD2 agrees at 10 bases. V lost 0 bases to trimming and J lost 8 bases; unmatched junction nucleotides: 4. Looked up from germline, CDR1 is SGHTA and CDR2 is FQGNSA. This CDR3 has 15 residues. The CDR3 region is CASSLAGTSVHEQFF. The CDR3 DNA sequence: TGTGCCAGCAGCTTAGCCGGGACTAGCGTCCATGAGCAGTTCTTC. Drawing the rest from reference TRBV7-2 and TRBJ2-1, the complete variable domain is GAGVSQSPSNKVTEKGKDVELRCDPISGHTALYWYRQSLGQGLEFLIYFQGNSAPDKSGLPSDRFSAERTGGSVSTLTIQRTQQEDSAVYLCASSLAGTSVHEQFFGPGTRLTVL.

The rearrangement links TRBV5-4 to TRBJ1-4; TRBD1 might be the D (5 bases). Germline assignment: CDR1 SGHNT and CDR2 YYREEE (reference sequence). The CDR3 has 16 residues. V was pared by 0 bases and J by 7 bases, with 16 bases between. This CDR3 is CASSLGGANRGEKLFF. DNA of the CDR3: TGTGCCAGCAGCTTGGGTGGGGCCAACAGAGGTGAAAAACTGTTTTTT. The full variable domain, in which reference TRBV5-4 and TRBJ1-4 provide the parts outside the CDR3, is ETGVTQSPTHLIKTRGQQVTLRCSSQSGHNTVSWYQQALGQGPQFIFQYYREEENGRGNFPPRFSGLQFPNYSSELNVNALELDDSALYLCASSLGGANRGEKLFFGSGTQLSVL.

The V gene is TRBV6-6, the J gene TRBJ1-2; D not resolved. Germline CDR1 is MNHNY and CDR2 is SVGAGI (reference sequence). The CDR3 covers 13 residues. The V and J ends lost 6 bases and 7 bases respectively, with 15 bases between them. The CDR3 sequence: CASSPAPESGYTF. DNA for the CDR3: TGTGCCAGCAGCCCCGCCCCGGAGTCTGGCTACACCTTC.

In its sample, this clone was seen a few times. The chain joins TRBV2 to TRBJ2-3; the D is unclear. Trimming took off 5 bases at V and 3 bases at J, with 9 bases between the two ends. The V gene's germline CDR1 is SNHLY and CDR2 FYNNEI. The CDR3 runs to 13 residues. CDR3 bases: TGTGCCAGCAGTCGGTCCTTGACAGATACGCAGTATTTT. Its protein product is CASSRSLTDTQYF.

The chain employs TRBV27 and TRBJ2-1; D gene uncertain. CDR1 MNHEY and CDR2 SMNVEV come from the germline V gene (reference sequence). This CDR3 contains 18 residues. Trimming removed 5 bases at V and 6 bases at J, with 26 bases between. CDR3 coding DNA: TGTGCCAGCAGTCCGCCAGGTGTCACATCCTGGGTTGGCAATGAGCAGTTCTTC. Translated: CASSPPGVTSWVGNEQFF.

This clone was seen a handful of times. The rearrangement joins TRBV7-2 to TRBJ2-2, with D perhaps matching TRBD2 (6 bases). CDR3 size: 15 residues. Germline CDR1 is SGHTA and CDR2 is FQGNSA. With 1 base removed from V and 1 base from J, the gap between germline ends came to 7 bases. The CDR3 DNA sequence: TGTGCCAGCAGCTTAGGACTAGGGAACACCGGGGAGCTGTTTTTT. Translation gives CASSLGLGNTGELFF.

The V call is TRBV4-3, the J call TRBJ1-1, with D unclear. Trimming took 1 base from V and 3 from J, leaving 9 bases between them. The germline V gene has CDR1 LGHNA and CDR2 YSLEER. The length of the CDR3 is 14 residues. The CDR3 loop reads CASSQGGLDTEAFF. Written as DNA, the CDR3 is TGCGCCAGCAGCCAAGGCGGTTTGGACACTGAAGCTTTCTTT.

This rearrangement joins TRBV27 to TRBJ2-1; 11 bases map to TRBD1. Germline assignment: CDR1 MNHEY and CDR2 SMNVEV (reference sequence). J gave up 3 bases and V 6 bases, and 4 bases lay outside the gene matches. The CDR3 extends over 15 amino acids. The CDR3 is CASRTGTGGYNEQFF. The CDR3 nucleotides read TGTGCCAGCAGGACCGGGACAGGGGGCTACAATGAGCAGTTCTTC.

The rearrangement joins TRBV6-5 to TRBJ2-1; D gene unclear. V lost 0 bases, J lost 0 bases, and 9 bases lay in between. CDR3 size: 16 residues. CDR1 MNHEY and CDR2 SVGAGI come from the germline V gene. CDR3 nucleotide sequence: TGTGCCAGCAGTTACTCACTGGAGAGCTCCTACAATGAGCAGTTCTTC. Amino acids: CASSYSLESSYNEQFF.

This clone was recorded a few times. The chain links TRBV6-5 to TRBJ1-6; perhaps TRBD1 as D (6 bases). Germline lookup yields CDR1 MNHEY and CDR2 SVGAGI. This CDR3 spans 14 amino acids. V was shortened by 5 bases and J by 5 bases, with 10 bases between the two germline ends. CDR3 DNA: TGTGCCAGCAGTCGGACAGACAATAATTCACCCCTCCACTTT. Amino acid sequence: CASSRTDNNSPLHF.

The chain uses TRBV2 and TRBJ2-7, with 8 positions matching TRBD1. Per germline, CDR1 SNHLY and CDR2 FYNNEI. The length of the CDR3 is 14 residues. V lost 5 bases to trimming and J lost 3 bases; unmatched junction nucleotides: 6. In DNA, the CDR3 is TGTGCCAGCAGTAGACAGGGGACGGACTACGAGCAGTACTTC. It yields the protein CASSRQGTDYEQYF.

This clone was seen a few times. The chain has TRBV29-1 and TRBJ2-7, with 11 nucleotides matching TRBD1. Looked up from germline, CDR1 is SQVTM and CDR2 is ANQGSEA. CDR3 length: 15 residues. V was clipped by 6 bases and J by 4 bases; unmatched bases: 11. The CDR3 is CSVGPGTGGIYEQYF. Here the CDR3 DNA reads TGCAGCGTCGGACCCGGGACAGGGGGTATTTACGAGCAGTACTTC.

As to this clone: The junction does not match germline at one end; this may be a read error. The rearrangement joins TRBV5-4 to TRBJ1-5, with D tentatively TRBD1 (6 bases). CDR3 length: 13 residues. CDR1 SGHNT and CDR2 YYREEE come from the germline V gene (reference sequence). CDR3 in amino acids: CASSQGGEQPQHF. The CDR3 nucleotides are TGCGCCAGCAGCCAAGGGGGAGAACAGCCCCAGCATTTT.

This clone was counted only a few times. This rearrangement joins TRBV4-2 to TRBJ1-1, with D tentatively TRBD1 (6 bases). CDR3 size: 14 residues. From germline, CDR1 is LGHNA and CDR2 YNFKEQ. V was cut by 0 bases and J by 5 bases, with 10 bases left in between. CDR3 in DNA: TGTGCCAGCAGCCAAGACGATAGGGGGACTGAAGCTTTCTTT. Protein sequence: CASSQDDRGTEAFF.